The next 21 T cell receptor beta chains were all read from a single sample in a study of CD8+ T cells in alopecia areata. Investigators isolated RNA and reverse transcribed it into cDNA to act as the sequencing template. TCRdb's table, derived via immunoSEQ multiplex PCR, lists solely in-frame clones and lacks some. Found here are approximately 120,000 clones, 61% of them singletons; the top ten hold under 7.5%. The treatment was: oral pan-JAK inhibitor, 5-10 mg twice daily. Here the sequenced sample was CD4+ T cells sorted from blood, taken at week 4, from a patient treated with tofacitinib. These receptors were collected from a human donor with alopecia areata.

The V and J genes are TRBV7-3 and TRBJ2-3; D not certain. This CDR3 comprises 13 residues. Trimming stripped 5 bases from V and 4 bases from J, with 10 bases between. Per germline, CDR1 SGHTA and CDR2 FQGTGA. CDR3 loop: CASSLLLSDTQYF. CDR3 DNA: TGTGCCAGCAGCCTACTCCTCTCAGATACGCAGTATTTT. Together with reference TRBV7-3 and TRBJ2-3, the CDR3 gives the full variable domain: GAGVSQTPSNKVTEKGKYVELRCDPISGHTALYWYRQSLGQGPEFLIYFQGTGAADDSGLPNDRFFAVRPEGSVSTLKIQRTERGDSAVYLCASSLLLSDTQYFGPGTRLTVL.

This clone was picked up a small number of times. The chain is built from TRBV7-2 and TRBJ2-1; 7 bases line up with TRBD1. Germline V gene data show CDR1 as SGHTA and CDR2 as FQGNSA. The CDR3 totals 14 residues. Trimming at V came to 5 bases and at J to 8 bases, leaving 9 bases not matched to a gene. CDR3 sequence (DNA): TGTGCCAGCAGCCCATTTAGGGGGCAGGATGAGCAGTTCTTC. It is translated as CASSPFRGQDEQFF.

The chain couples TRBV29-1 to TRBJ2-1, with 8 positions matching TRBD1. Germline V gives CDR1 SQVTM, CDR2 ANQGSEA. V dropped 6 bases and J dropped 6; count of bases not matched to a gene: 7. CDR3 length: 13 residues. CDR3 protein: CSVDRGRRNEQFF. The CDR3 coding sequence is TGCAGCGTAGACAGGGGAAGACGCAATGAGCAGTTCTTC.

The chain couples TRBV10-3 to TRBJ1-2; D uncertain. The CDR3 length is 12 residues. CDR1 is ENHRY and CDR2 is SYGVKD in the germline V gene. Between the trimmed V and J ends, which lost 3 bases and 4 bases, there was a span of 6 bases. The chain's CDR3 is CAISDPSYGYTF. DNA for the CDR3: TGTGCCATCAGTGATCCTTCCTATGGCTACACCTTC.

The chain recombines TRBV10-3 with TRBJ2-7; weak D call: TRBD2 (6 bases). This CDR3 comprises 12 residues. V was pared by 9 bases and J by 6 bases, with 15 bases between. Per germline, CDR1 ENHRY and CDR2 SYGVKD. CDR3 residues: CAITRGGSEQYF. The CDR3 nucleotides are TGTGCCATTACCCGTGGAGGGTCCGAGCAGTACTTC.

In DNA form, the CDR3 reads TGTGCCAGCAGCAAAACAGTGAACACTGAAGCTTTCTTT. Its protein product is CASSKTVNTEAFF. The chain employs TRBV7-3 and TRBJ1-1; D not resolved. CDR1 is SGHTA and CDR2 is FQGTGA in the germline V gene. CDR3 length: 13 amino acids. Between the trimmed V and J ends, which lost 5 bases and 0 bases, there was a span of 7 bases.

This clone was recorded only once. The chain combines TRBV18 with TRBJ1-2; TRBD1 is a possible D gene (5 bases). CDR3 length: 13 amino acids. CDR1 and CDR2 from the germline V gene are KGHSH and LQKENI. The V end was cut by 3 bases, the J end by 6 bases, with 11 bases between. CDR3 residues: CASSPRAADGYTF. Here the CDR3 DNA reads TGTGCCAGCTCACCCAGGGCAGCCGATGGCTACACCTTC. Full variable domain (outside the CDR3, taken from reference TRBV18 and TRBJ1-2): NAGVMQNPRHLVRRRGQEARLRCSPMKGHSHVYWYRQLPEEGLKFMVYLQKENIIDESGMPKERFSAEFPKEGPSILRIQQVVRGDSAAYFCASSPRAADGYTFGSGTRLTVV.

V gene TRBV29-1 combines with J gene TRBJ2-5; D unclear. The ends were cut back, 4 bases at V and 1 base at J, with 7 bases in the middle. This CDR3 is built from 12 residues. Germline CDR1 and CDR2: SQVTM and ANQGSEA. CDR3 nucleotides: TGCAGCGTTGGCCTATCCCAAGAGACCCAGTACTTC. Amino acid sequence: CSVGLSQETQYF.

V and J are TRBV25-1 and TRBJ2-7, with D uncertain. Per germline, CDR1 MGHDK and CDR2 SYGVNS. This CDR3 is 11 amino acids long. V dropped 6 bases and J dropped 6 bases, with 9 bases sitting between them. The CDR3 is CASRDRIEQYF. The CDR3 DNA is TGTGCCAGCAGGGACCGCATCGAGCAGTACTTC.

The rearrangement links TRBV25-1 to TRBJ2-1, with D possibly being TRBD1 (5 bases). Germline-derived CDR1 and CDR2 are MGHDK and SYGVNS. Trimming left V 8 bases short and J 15 bases short, with 17 bases between. The CDR3 has 11 residues. The CDR3: CASVYKTVWFF. CDR3 coding DNA: TGTGCCAGCGTATACAAGACAGTTTGGTTCTTC.

This clone has just one count. Here the CDR3 reads CASSYFDGGSPLHF. The CDR3 DNA is TGTGCCAGCAGCTACTTTGACGGGGGGAGTCCCCTCCACTTT. The chain uses TRBV7-9 and TRBJ1-6; TRBD1 might be the D (5 bases). V shed 4 bases and J shed 13 bases, with 17 bases lying between them. Looked up from germline, CDR1 is SEHNR and CDR2 is FQNEAQ (reference sequence). The CDR3 is 14 amino acids.

DNA for the CDR3: TGCGCCAGCAGCCAACAGCCCGGGACAGAAGAGACCCAGTACTTC. Translating gives CASSQQPGTEETQYF. The chain employs TRBV4-3 and TRBJ2-5; 7 bases line up with TRBD1. Trimming at V came to 2 bases and at J to 3 bases, leaving 6 bases not matched to a gene. This CDR3 is built from 15 residues. CDR1 is LGHNA, CDR2 YSLEER, per germline.

This chain connects TRBV7-9 to TRBJ2-3; D is unclear. V gave up 2 bases and J gave up 4 bases, with 10 bases separating them. This CDR3 spans 14 amino acids. Germline CDR1 is SEHNR and CDR2 is FQNEAQ (reference sequence). CDR3 DNA sequence: TGTGCCAGCAGCTTACGTCAAGGGCCAGATACGCAGTATTTT. It translates to CASSLRQGPDTQYF. The complete variable domain, with remaining parts taken from reference TRBV7-9 and TRBJ2-3, reads DTGVSQNPRHKITKRGQNVTFRCDPISEHNRLYWYRQTLGQGPEFLTYFQNEAQLEKSRLLSDRFSAERPKGSFSTLEIQRTEQGDSAMYLCASSLRQGPDTQYFGPGTRLTVL.

This clone showed up just once. The rearrangement links TRBV9 to TRBJ2-1, with 9 positions matching TRBD2. Per germline, CDR1 SGDLS and CDR2 YYNGEE. The trim removed 0 bases at V and 10 bases at J, leaving 5 bases unmatched. This CDR3 comprises 14 residues. Written as DNA, the CDR3 is TGTGCCAGCAGCGTAGCTAGCGGGGTGGTCGAGCAGTTCTTC. Its protein is CASSVASGVVEQFF.

This clone has only a few counts. This chain uses TRBV25-1 with TRBJ1-6; D remains ambiguous. Trimming removed 1 base from V and 7 bases from J, with 8 bases in between. CDR3 length: 14 amino acids. CDR1 and CDR2 from the germline V gene are MGHDK and SYGVNS. The CDR3 protein is CASSESYSNSPLHF. For the CDR3, the DNA is TGTGCCAGCAGTGAATCGTACAGCAATTCACCCCTCCACTTT.

This clone was counted at least ten times. The chain carries TRBV7-9 and TRBJ1-1; 9 bases are a match to TRBD1. The CDR3 is 16 amino acids. After removal of 1 base from V and 3 bases from J, the junction contained 6 bases not matched to a gene. CDR1 is SEHNR, CDR2 FQNEAQ, per germline (reference sequence). The CDR3 sequence: CASSLGTGASDTEAFF. CDR3 nucleotides: TGTGCCAGCAGCTTAGGGACAGGGGCTTCGGACACTGAAGCTTTCTTT.

The V and J genes are TRBV4-3 and TRBJ2-5; D may match TRBD1 or TRBD2 (6 bases each). Trimming removed 0 bases from V and 2 bases from J, with 13 bases in between. The CDR3 has 16 residues. Germline lookup yields CDR1 LGHNA and CDR2 YSLEER. CDR3 coding DNA: TGCGCCAGCAGCCAAGATTGGGGGGCAGGACAAGAGACCCAGTACTTC. Encoded protein: CASSQDWGAGQETQYF.

The V and J genes are TRBV4-3 and TRBJ1-1; 8 bases map to TRBD1. V gave up 2 bases and J gave up 4 bases; unmatched junction bases: 3. Per the germline V gene, CDR1 is LGHNA and CDR2 is YSLEER. The CDR3 length is 14 residues. CDR3 amino acids: CASSQKQGGTEAFF. As DNA, the CDR3 is TGCGCCAGCAGCCAAAAACAGGGGGGCACTGAAGCTTTCTTT.

The chain couples TRBV5-5 to TRBJ2-7; TRBD1 might be the D (6 bases). Per the germline V gene, CDR1 is SGHKS and CDR2 is YYEKEE (reference sequence). Trimming left V 3 bases short and J 2 bases short, with 15 bases between. The CDR3 is made up of 15 amino acids. CDR3 region: CASSSQDSWTYEQYF. The DNA for the CDR3 is TGTGCCAGCAGCTCACAGGACAGCTGGACCTACGAGCAGTACTTC.

The chain joins TRBV29-1 to TRBJ1-2, with no clear D. V lost 8 bases, J lost 8 bases, and 21 bases lay in between. Germline lookup yields CDR1 SQVTM and CDR2 ANQGSEA. The CDR3 covers 13 residues. The CDR3 protein is CSITDTGPNGYTF. The CDR3, as DNA: TGCAGCATCACAGACACCGGGCCGAACGGCTACACCTTC.

The gene calls are TRBV4-1 and TRBJ2-6; D is unclear. The V end lost 6 bases, the J end lost 0 bases, and 6 bases lay between the germline ends. The length of the CDR3 is 14 residues. Germline CDR1 MGHRA, CDR2 YSYEKL. Here the CDR3 DNA reads TGCGCCAGCAGTCGAGGCTCTGGGGCCAACGTCCTGACTTTC. Protein product: CASSRGSGANVLTF.